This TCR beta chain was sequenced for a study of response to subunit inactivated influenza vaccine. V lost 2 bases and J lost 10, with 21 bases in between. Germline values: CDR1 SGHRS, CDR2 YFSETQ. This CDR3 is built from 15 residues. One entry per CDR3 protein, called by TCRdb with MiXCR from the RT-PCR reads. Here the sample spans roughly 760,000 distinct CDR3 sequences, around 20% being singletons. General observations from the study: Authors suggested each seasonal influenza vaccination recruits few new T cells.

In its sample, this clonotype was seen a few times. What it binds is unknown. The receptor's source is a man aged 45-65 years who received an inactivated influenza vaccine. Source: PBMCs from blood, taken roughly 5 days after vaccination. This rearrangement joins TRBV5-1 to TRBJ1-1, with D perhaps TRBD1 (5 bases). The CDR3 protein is CASSFRSSTDPGAFF. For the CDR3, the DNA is TGCGCCAGCAGCTTCAGGTCTTCGACAGACCCCGGAGCTTTCTTT.